The sequence of this T cell receptor beta chain was determined in a study of blood T cell repertoires in COVID-19. Study-wide background: The origin of the acute and convalescent COVID-19 samples was the United States, Italy and Spain. PBMCs, B-cell-depleted T cells, or T cells provided the cDNA or gDNA that made up the material.

Clones were read by immunoSEQ multiplex PCR, and TCRdb kept only the in-frame ones, dropping some. Among roughly 80,000 clones, 91% were seen once, and the ten largest hold 1.9%. Germline CDR1 and CDR2: MGHRA and YSYEKL. The CDR3 extends over 20 amino acids. V was clipped by 3 bases and J by 1 base; unmatched bases: 16. The receptor's source is a woman aged 45-60 years in a cohort sampled during active COVID-19. This chain links TRBV4-1 with TRBJ2-5; 11 positions match TRBD2. The sequenced sample consisted of peripheral blood. The CDR3 bases are TGCGCCAGCAGCCACGCCAGGGGGGCTAGCGGGGGGACTTTCCAAGAGACCCAGTACTTC. This sequence encodes CASSHARGASGGTFQETQYF.